These 27 T cell receptor beta chains came from one sample sequenced in a study of CD8+ T cells in alopecia areata. Treatment here: oral pan-JAK inhibitor, 5-10 mg twice daily. Once RNA had been extracted, it was reverse transcribed into cDNA to act as the sequencing template. Clones were read by immunoSEQ multiplex PCR, and TCRdb kept only the in-frame ones, dropping some. The data hold 90,000 to 150,000 clones, with more than 40% observed a single time. The sequencing here drew on CD4+ T cells sorted from blood, taken at week 4, from a patient treated with tofacitinib. Every receptor here comes from a human donor with alopecia areata.

This clone appeared a few times. The chain uses TRBV30 and TRBJ1-1; tentatively, D is TRBD1 (5 bases). Germline CDR1 and CDR2: GTSNPN and SVGIG (reference sequence). The CDR3 is 13 residues long. V lost 0 bases and J 4 bases, leaving 9 bases between the germline ends. The CDR3 here is CAWSVGGGTEAFF. CDR3 sequence (DNA): TGTGCCTGGAGTGTTGGCGGGGGCACTGAAGCTTTCTTT.

This clone was counted between two and nine times. The CDR3 spells CASSAHLNTEAFF. CDR3 bases: TGTGCCAGCAGCGCCCATTTGAACACTGAAGCTTTCTTT. J is TRBJ1-1 and V is TRBV7-9; D is ambiguous. The CDR3 loop spans 13 amino acids. V lost 5 bases and J 0 bases, leaving 7 bases between the germline ends. Looked up from germline, CDR1 is SEHNR and CDR2 is FQNEAQ (reference sequence).

The chain couples TRBV5-1 to TRBJ1-2, with 9 positions matching TRBD1. J lost 6 bases, V lost 4 bases, and 4 bases had no gene match. The CDR3 contains 13 residues. Germline CDR1 is SGHRS and CDR2 is YFSETQ. CDR3 sequence: CASSRGQGNGYTF. The CDR3 coding sequence is TGCGCCAGCAGCCGCGGACAGGGGAATGGCTACACCTTC.

This clone was found many times. The chain employs TRBV5-8 and TRBJ1-1; 10 positions match TRBD1. Germline CDR1 is SGHTS and CDR2 is YDEGEE. V lost 2 bases to trimming and J lost 0 bases; unmatched junction nucleotides: 4. The CDR3 length is 16 residues. The CDR3 protein is CASSFRDRGMNTEAFF. Here the CDR3 DNA reads TGTGCCAGCAGCTTCCGGGACAGGGGTATGAACACTGAAGCTTTCTTT.

This clone was seen once. This chain joins TRBV13 and TRBJ1-2; maybe TRBD1 (5 bases). V was pared by 7 bases and J by 0 bases, with 9 bases between. Germline CDR1 reads PRHDT; CDR2 reads FYEKMQ (reference sequence). This CDR3 contains 13 residues. CDR3 coding DNA: TGTGCCAGCACCGGGACGGCTAACTATGGCTACACCTTC. Translation gives CASTGTANYGYTF.

The chain carries TRBV18 and TRBJ1-1; D might be TRBD1 (6 bases). V was shortened by 4 bases and J by 0 bases, with 12 bases between the two germline ends. Germline CDR1 reads KGHSH; CDR2 reads LQKENI. The length of the CDR3 is 15 residues. In DNA form, the CDR3 reads TGTGCCAGCTCACTAGCTGGACAGCTGAACACTGAAGCTTTCTTT. It encodes CASSLAGQLNTEAFF.

With regard to this clone: The sample contains more than one DNA sequence encoding this CDR3. The V and J genes are TRBV29-1 and TRBJ1-5, with D hard to call. The ends were cut back, 4 bases at V and 4 bases at J, with 8 bases in the middle. Germline lookup yields CDR1 SQVTM and CDR2 ANQGSEA. CDR3 size: 12 residues. The DNA for the CDR3 is TGCAGCGTTGGGGGAGGGAATCAGCCCCAGCATTTT. Protein sequence: CSVGGGNQPQHF.

V gene TRBV5-1 combines with J gene TRBJ2-1; TRBD2 agrees at 10 bases. Germline V gene lookup returns CDR1 SGHRS and CDR2 YFSETQ. CDR3 size: 16 residues. V lost 0 bases, J lost 2 bases, and 2 bases stayed unmatched. CDR3 residues: CASSLGSGRTYNEQFF. The CDR3 DNA is TGCGCCAGCAGCTTGGGTAGCGGGAGGACCTACAATGAGCAGTTCTTC.

This clone was seen more than once but under ten times. At the DNA level, this CDR3 is encoded by other sequences in the same sample as well. The chain couples TRBV29-1 to TRBJ2-3; tentative D call: TRBD1 (5 bases). CDR1 is SQVTM and CDR2 is ANQGSEA in the germline V gene. Trimming shortened V by 4 bases and J by 2 bases, and 10 bases separated the two germline ends. The CDR3 is 13 residues long. The CDR3 bases are TGCAGCGTTGGGGGCAGAAACACAGATACGCAGTATTTT. This gives the protein CSVGGRNTDTQYF.

The CDR3 bases are TGTGCCTGGACCTCCGGACTAGCGGGGGAGACCCAGTACTTC. Its protein is CAWTSGLAGETQYF. The chain has TRBV30 and TRBJ2-5; 12 bases agree with TRBD2. The trim removed 4 bases at V and 5 bases at J, leaving 5 bases unmatched. CDR3 size: 14 residues. Germline V gene data show CDR1 as GTSNPN and CDR2 as SVGIG (reference sequence).

This clone has only a few counts. The V and J genes are TRBV19 and TRBJ1-2, with TRBD1 matching 7 bases. The CDR3 loop spans 15 amino acids. J gave up 0 bases and V 3 bases, and 4 bases lay outside the gene matches. The germline gives CDR1 LNHDA, CDR2 SQIVND (reference sequence). The CDR3 loop is CASSMETGSNYGYTF. DNA of the CDR3: TGTGCCAGTAGTATGGAGACAGGGTCTAACTATGGCTACACCTTC.

This clone came up a few times. This chain uses TRBV4-2 with TRBJ2-1; 7 bases line up with TRBD2. Germline CDR1 LGHNA, CDR2 YNFKEQ. The CDR3 runs 16 residues. With 3 bases clipped from V and 5 bases from J, the junction kept 10 bases outside the gene matches. The CDR3, as DNA: TGTGCCAGCAGCCAGTTGGGCCAGCGGGAAAACAATGAGCAGTTCTTC. This codes for CASSQLGQRENNEQFF.

The V and J genes are TRBV29-1 and TRBJ1-5; perhaps TRBD1 as D (6 bases). The germline V and J ends were trimmed by 4 bases and 5 bases, with 15 bases remaining between them. Germline V gene sequence: CDR1 SQVTM, CDR2 ANQGSEA. The CDR3 runs 14 residues. CDR3 in amino acids: CSVVLGAGDQPQHF. CDR3 DNA: TGCAGCGTTGTTCTAGGGGCAGGGGATCAGCCCCAGCATTTT.

This clone was detected only once. The genes are TRBV29-1 and TRBJ1-1; 10 bases fit TRBD1. The CDR3 contains 14 residues. Per germline, CDR1 SQVTM and CDR2 ANQGSEA. The V segment lost 2 bases and the J segment 6 bases; nucleotides outside the gene matches: 6. CDR3 amino acids: CSVEPGQGISEAFF. CDR3 coding DNA: TGCAGCGTTGAACCGGGACAGGGGATATCTGAAGCTTTCTTT.

The chain combines TRBV9 with TRBJ2-1; the match to TRBD2 covers 7 bases. Germline loops: CDR1 SGDLS, CDR2 YYNGEE. V lost 8 bases to trimming and J lost 8 bases; unmatched junction nucleotides: 16. The CDR3 contains 15 residues. The CDR3 DNA sequence: TGTGCCAGTTCTGGGGGGGACCCCGAGGCGGATGAGCAGTTCTTC. It codes for CASSGGDPEADEQFF.

This clone was picked up a small number of times. This sequence joins TRBV23-1 and TRBJ2-5, with 8 bases aligning to TRBD1. Gene TRBJ2-7 matches the end of the DNA better, so the J call may be wrong. TRBV23-1 is given ORF status, its function remaining uncertain. The CDR3 runs 16 residues. The CDR3 region is CASSITGTGDSYEQYF. The CDR3 DNA sequence: TGCGCCAGCAGTATAACCGGGACAGGAGATTCCTACGAGCAGTACTTC.

This chain uses TRBV15 with TRBJ2-1, with 8 bases fitting TRBD2. CDR1 and CDR2 from the germline V gene are LNHNV and YYDKDF (reference sequence). The CDR3 runs to 15 residues. V lost 4 bases to trimming and J lost 7 bases; unmatched junction nucleotides: 9. For the CDR3, the DNA is TGTGCCACCAGCACTTGGGCCGTAGCGGGGAATGAGCAGTTCTTC. Protein: CATSTWAVAGNEQFF.

As concerns this clone: Other nucleotide sequences in the sample specify the same CDR3. The V and J genes are TRBV5-1 and TRBJ1-6, with TRBD1 matching 7 bases. This CDR3 spans 14 amino acids. V lost 0 bases to trimming and J lost 10 bases; unmatched junction nucleotides: 4. Germline V gene sequence: CDR1 SGHRS, CDR2 YFSETQ. CDR3 amino acids: CASSLGQGNSPLHF. CDR3 DNA sequence: TGCGCCAGCAGCTTGGGACAGGGAAACTCACCCCTCCACTTT.

The J gene is TRBJ2-5, the V gene TRBV30; 8 nucleotides agree with TRBD2. V was clipped by 0 bases and J by 1 base; unmatched bases: 4. Germline loops: CDR1 GTSNPN, CDR2 SVGIG (reference sequence). The length of the CDR3 is 15 residues. The CDR3 reads CAWSVGAGVQETQYF. The CDR3 bases are TGTGCCTGGAGTGTAGGAGCGGGGGTCCAAGAGACCCAGTACTTC.

This rearrangement joins TRBV5-4 to TRBJ2-3, with 10 bases lining up with TRBD1. Germline values: CDR1 SGHNT, CDR2 YYREEE (reference sequence). The CDR3 consists of 14 residues. V lost 4 bases and J lost 3; bases outside the gene matches: 2. CDR3 DNA sequence: TGTGCCAGCAGCCGGGACAGGGGAACAGATACGCAGTATTTT. It codes for CASSRDRGTDTQYF.

The rearrangement joins TRBV7-9 to TRBJ2-3; TRBD2 matches at 8 bases. The CDR3 length is 16 residues. V was pared by 5 bases and J by 0 bases, with 7 bases of the junction left unmatched. Germline CDR1 is SEHNR and CDR2 is FQNEAQ (reference sequence). CDR3 DNA sequence: TGTGCCAGCAGCCCGGGGACTAGAGGGAGCACAGATACGCAGTATTTT. This gives the protein CASSPGTRGSTDTQYF.

This sequence joins TRBV25-1 and TRBJ2-4; D is perhaps TRBD1 or TRBD2 (6 bases each). CDR3 length: 14 amino acids. CDR1 and CDR2 (germline): MGHDK, SYGVNS. Trimming took off 6 bases at V and 1 base at J, with 10 bases between the two ends. The CDR3 nucleotides are TGTGCCAGCAGCGTAGGGGGGGCCAAAAACATTCAGTACTTC. Protein sequence: CASSVGGAKNIQYF.

V gene TRBV6-6 combines with J gene TRBJ1-5; D may be TRBD1 (5 bases). The CDR3 has 13 amino acids. Per the germline V gene, CDR1 is MNHNY and CDR2 is SVGAGI (reference sequence). Trimming removed 8 bases from V and 5 bases from J, with 13 bases in between. The CDR3 spells CASQRGGDQPQHF. The DNA of the CDR3 is TGTGCCAGCCAACGGGGGGGGGATCAGCCCCAGCATTTT.

This rearrangement joins TRBV29-1 to TRBJ1-1, with D tentatively TRBD1 (6 bases). Germline V gene data show CDR1 as SQVTM and CDR2 as ANQGSEA. This CDR3 region has 13 residues. V lost 6 bases, J lost 3 bases, and 14 bases lay in between. CDR3 nucleotides: TGCAGCGTCACTCAGGGGAAGGACACTGAAGCTTTCTTT. Protein sequence: CSVTQGKDTEAFF.

V usage is TRBV30 and J usage is TRBJ2-7, with 8 bases that match TRBD1. J gave up 5 bases and V 3 bases, and 6 bases lay outside the gene matches. This CDR3 is built from 13 residues. CDR1 is GTSNPN, CDR2 SVGIG, per germline (reference sequence). Here the CDR3 reads CAWRQDRVDEQYF. The DNA for the CDR3 is TGTGCCTGGAGACAGGACAGGGTCGACGAGCAGTACTTC.

The rearrangement uses TRBV11-2 and TRBJ2-1; D might be TRBD1 (5 bases). V was pared by 5 bases and J by 6 bases, with 17 bases between. The CDR3 totals 15 residues. Germline V gives CDR1 SGHAT, CDR2 FQNNGV. CDR3 region: CASSIALGVINEQFF. The CDR3 bases are TGTGCCAGCAGCATTGCGTTAGGGGTCATCAATGAGCAGTTCTTC.

This clone occurred a few times. V usage is TRBV6-6 and J usage is TRBJ1-2, with D tentatively TRBD1 (6 bases). V was pared by 4 bases and J by 2 bases, with 11 bases between. The germline V gene has CDR1 MNHNY and CDR2 SVGAGI (reference sequence). This CDR3 has 14 amino acids. CDR3 amino acids: CASSFLQGNYGYTF. As DNA, the CDR3 is TGTGCCAGCAGTTTCCTCCAGGGGAACTATGGCTACACCTTC.